This T cell receptor (beta chain) is drawn from a study of response to subunit inactivated influenza vaccine. V gave up 8 bases and J gave up 7 bases; unmatched junction bases: 9. Germline V gene lookup returns CDR1 DFQATT and CDR2 SNEGSKA (reference sequence). This CDR3 is 13 amino acids long. This clonotype showed up many times. TCRdb redid the calling of the RT-PCR reads with MiXCR, one entry per CDR3 protein. The data show more than 450,000 distinct CDR3 sequences, roughly 8.2% seen once. The input for sequencing was PBMCs from blood, taken around 25 months after vaccination. The chain combines TRBV20-1 with TRBJ1-4, with 8 bases lining up with TRBD1. The sequence was obtained from a man between 50 and 70 years old who received an inactivated influenza vaccine. In DNA form, the CDR3 reads TGCAGTAGTCCCGGACAGGGTGCTGAAAAACTGTTTTTT. Translating gives CSSPGQGAEKLFF.